This T cell receptor beta chain was recovered during a study of control samples from healthy donors and cancer patients. Germline-derived CDR1 and CDR2 are MGHRA and YSYEKL. Trimming stripped 4 bases from V and 7 bases from J, with 13 bases between. The CDR3 consists of 13 residues. Repertoires were generated with immunoSEQ multiplex PCR, while TCRdb's copy carries only in-frame clones and drops some. This table holds roughly 48,000 clones, 91% found once. The receptor comes from a woman between 40 and 55 years old with head and neck cancer. Sequenced material: PBMCs. The J gene is TRBJ1-2, the V gene TRBV4-1; tentatively, D is TRBD1 (6 bases). CDR3 in amino acids: CASSPDRQAGYTF. CDR3 nucleotides: TGCGCCAGCAGCCCGGACAGACAAGCTGGCTACACCTTC.